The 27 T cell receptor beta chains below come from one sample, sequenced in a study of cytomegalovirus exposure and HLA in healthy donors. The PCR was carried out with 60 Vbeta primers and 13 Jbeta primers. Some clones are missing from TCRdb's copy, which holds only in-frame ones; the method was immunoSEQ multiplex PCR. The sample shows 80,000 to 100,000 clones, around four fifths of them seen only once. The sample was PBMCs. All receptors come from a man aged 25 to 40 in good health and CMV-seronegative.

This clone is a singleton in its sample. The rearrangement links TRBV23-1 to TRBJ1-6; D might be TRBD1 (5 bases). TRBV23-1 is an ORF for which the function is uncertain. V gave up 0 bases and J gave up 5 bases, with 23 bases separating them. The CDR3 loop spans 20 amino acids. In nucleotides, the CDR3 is TGCGCCAGCAGTCAATCCGGGTCAGGGCCCCCTTACCTCAATAATTCACCCCTCCACTTT. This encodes CASSQSGSGPPYLNNSPLHF.

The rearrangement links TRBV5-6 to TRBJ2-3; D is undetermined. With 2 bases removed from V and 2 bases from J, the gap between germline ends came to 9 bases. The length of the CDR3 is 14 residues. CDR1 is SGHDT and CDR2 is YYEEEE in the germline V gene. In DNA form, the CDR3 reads TGTGCCAGCAGCTTATCCACGGTCACAGATACGCAGTATTTT. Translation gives CASSLSTVTDTQYF.

This chain's CDR3 is CASSPPGDDEQFF. The DNA for the CDR3 is TGTGCCAGCTCACCACCAGGGGATGATGAGCAGTTCTTC. The rearrangement joins TRBV18 to TRBJ2-1, with a tentative D call TRBD1 (5 bases). V was trimmed by 0 bases and J by 8 bases, leaving 8 bases between them. The CDR3 has 13 amino acids. Germline V gene lookup returns CDR1 KGHSH and CDR2 LQKENI. Supplemented by reference TRBV18 and TRBJ2-1, the full variable domain reads NAGVMQNPRHLVRRRGQEARLRCSPMKGHSHVYWYRQLPEEGLKFMVYLQKENIIDESGMPKERFSAEFPKEGPSILRIQQVVRGDSAAYFCASSPPGDDEQFFGPGTRLTVL.

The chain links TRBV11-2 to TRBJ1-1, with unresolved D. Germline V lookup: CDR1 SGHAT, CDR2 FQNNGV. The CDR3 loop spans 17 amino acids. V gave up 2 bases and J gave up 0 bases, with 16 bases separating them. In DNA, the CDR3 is TGTGCCAGCAGCTTAAACGGGAAACTCTTGCTGAACACTGAAGCTTTCTTT. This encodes CASSLNGKLLLNTEAFF.

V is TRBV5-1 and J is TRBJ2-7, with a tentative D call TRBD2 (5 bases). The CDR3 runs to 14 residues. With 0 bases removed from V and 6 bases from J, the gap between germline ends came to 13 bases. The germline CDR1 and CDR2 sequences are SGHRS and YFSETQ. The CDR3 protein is CASSLEYGIREQYF. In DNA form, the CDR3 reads TGCGCCAGCAGCTTGGAATACGGGATCCGCGAGCAGTACTTC.

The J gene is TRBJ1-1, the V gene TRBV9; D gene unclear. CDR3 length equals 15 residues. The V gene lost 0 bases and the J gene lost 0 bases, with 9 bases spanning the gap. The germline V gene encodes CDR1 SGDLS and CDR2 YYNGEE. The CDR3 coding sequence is TGTGCCAGCAGCGTAGATCCAGACATGAACACTGAAGCTTTCTTT. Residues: CASSVDPDMNTEAFF.

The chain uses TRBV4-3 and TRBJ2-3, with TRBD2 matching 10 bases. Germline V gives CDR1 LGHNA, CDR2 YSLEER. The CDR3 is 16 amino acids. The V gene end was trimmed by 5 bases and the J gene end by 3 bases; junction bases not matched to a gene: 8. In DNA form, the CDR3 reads TGCGCCAGCAGCGTGGCCGCTAGCGGGGGTACAGATACGCAGTATTTT. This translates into CASSVAASGGTDTQYF.

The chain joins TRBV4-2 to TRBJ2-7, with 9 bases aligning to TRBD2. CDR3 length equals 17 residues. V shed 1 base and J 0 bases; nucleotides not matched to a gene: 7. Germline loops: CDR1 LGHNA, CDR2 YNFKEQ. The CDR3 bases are TGTGCCAGCAGCCAAGGGGCCGCTAGCGGGGTCTCCTACGAGCAGTACTTC. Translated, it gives CASSQGAASGVSYEQYF.

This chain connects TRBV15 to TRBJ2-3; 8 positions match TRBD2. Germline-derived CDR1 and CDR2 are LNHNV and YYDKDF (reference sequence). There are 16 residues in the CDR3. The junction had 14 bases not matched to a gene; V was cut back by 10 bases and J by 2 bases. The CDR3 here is CAIRPAGEGYTDTQYF. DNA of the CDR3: TGTGCCATCAGGCCAGCGGGAGAGGGATACACAGATACGCAGTATTTT.

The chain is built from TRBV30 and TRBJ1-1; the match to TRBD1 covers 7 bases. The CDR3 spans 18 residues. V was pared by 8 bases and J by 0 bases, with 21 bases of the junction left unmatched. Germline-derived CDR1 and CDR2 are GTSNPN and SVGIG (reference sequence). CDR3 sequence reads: CAGDPPQGSFFVNTEAFF. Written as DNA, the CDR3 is TGTGCCGGGGACCCCCCACAGGGGTCGTTTTTTGTGAACACTGAAGCTTTCTTT. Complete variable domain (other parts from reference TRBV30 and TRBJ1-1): SQTIHQWPATLVQPVGSPLSLECTVEGTSNPNLYWYRQAAGRGLQLLFYSVGIGQISSEVPQNLSASRPQDRQFILSSKKLLLSDSGFYLCAGDPPQGSFFVNTEAFFGQGTRLTVV.

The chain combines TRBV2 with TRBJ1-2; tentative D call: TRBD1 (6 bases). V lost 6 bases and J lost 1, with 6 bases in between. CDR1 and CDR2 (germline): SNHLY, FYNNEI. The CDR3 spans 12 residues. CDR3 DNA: TGTGCCAGCAGGGACAGTAACTATGGCTACACCTTC. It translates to CASRDSNYGYTF.

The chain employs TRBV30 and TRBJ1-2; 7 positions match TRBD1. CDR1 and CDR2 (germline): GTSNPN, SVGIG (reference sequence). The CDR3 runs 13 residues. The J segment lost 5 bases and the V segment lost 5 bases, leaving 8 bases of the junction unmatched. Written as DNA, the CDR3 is TGTGCCTGGGCACCGGGACAGAGATATGGCTACACCTTC. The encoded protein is CAWAPGQRYGYTF. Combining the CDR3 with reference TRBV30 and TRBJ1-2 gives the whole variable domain SQTIHQWPATLVQPVGSPLSLECTVEGTSNPNLYWYRQAAGRGLQLLFYSVGIGQISSEVPQNLSASRPQDRQFILSSKKLLLSDSGFYLCAWAPGQRYGYTFGSGTRLTVV.

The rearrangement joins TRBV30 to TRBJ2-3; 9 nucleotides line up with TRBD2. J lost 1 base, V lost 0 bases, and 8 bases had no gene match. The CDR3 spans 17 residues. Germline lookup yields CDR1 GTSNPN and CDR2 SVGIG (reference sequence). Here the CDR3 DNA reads TGTGCCTGGAGTGTATATGATTCTAGCGGGGGCACAGATACGCAGTATTTT. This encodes CAWSVYDSSGGTDTQYF.

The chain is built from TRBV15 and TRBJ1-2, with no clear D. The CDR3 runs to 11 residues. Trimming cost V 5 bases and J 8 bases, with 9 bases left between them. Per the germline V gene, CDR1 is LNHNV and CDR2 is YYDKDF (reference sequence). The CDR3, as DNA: TGTGCCACCAGCCAGCTGGGCGGCTACACCTTC. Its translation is CATSQLGGYTF.

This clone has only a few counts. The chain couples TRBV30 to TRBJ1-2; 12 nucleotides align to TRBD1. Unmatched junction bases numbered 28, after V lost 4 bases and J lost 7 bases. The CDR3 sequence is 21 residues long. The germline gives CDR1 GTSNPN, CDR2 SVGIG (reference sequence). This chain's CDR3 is CAWMSTYSYRDRGRSVRGYTF. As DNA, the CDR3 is TGTGCCTGGATGTCCACATATTCTTACCGGGACAGGGGGCGGTCGGTGCGTGGCTACACCTTC.

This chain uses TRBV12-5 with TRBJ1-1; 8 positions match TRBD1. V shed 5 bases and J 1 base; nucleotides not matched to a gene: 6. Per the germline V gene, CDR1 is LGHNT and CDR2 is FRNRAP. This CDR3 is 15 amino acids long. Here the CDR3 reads CASGTPTGENTEAFF. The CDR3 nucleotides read TGTGCTAGTGGTACCCCGACAGGGGAGAACACTGAAGCTTTCTTT.

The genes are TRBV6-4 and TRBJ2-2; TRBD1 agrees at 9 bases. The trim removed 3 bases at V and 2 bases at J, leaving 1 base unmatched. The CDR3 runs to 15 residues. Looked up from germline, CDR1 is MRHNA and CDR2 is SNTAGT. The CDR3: CASSEQGANTGELFF. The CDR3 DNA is TGTGCCAGCAGTGAACAGGGGGCTAACACCGGGGAGCTGTTTTTT.

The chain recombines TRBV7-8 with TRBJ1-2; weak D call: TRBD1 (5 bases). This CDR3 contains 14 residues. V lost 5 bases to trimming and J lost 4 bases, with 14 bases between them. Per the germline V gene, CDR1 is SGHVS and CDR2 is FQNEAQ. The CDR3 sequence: CASSRGLQGYGYTF. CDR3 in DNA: TGTGCCAGCAGCCGGGGACTGCAGGGCTATGGCTACACCTTC.

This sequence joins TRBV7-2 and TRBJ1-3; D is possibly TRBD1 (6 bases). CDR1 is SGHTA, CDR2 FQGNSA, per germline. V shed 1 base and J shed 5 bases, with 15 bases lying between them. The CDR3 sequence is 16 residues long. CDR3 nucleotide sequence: TGTGCCAGCAGCTTAGGGGGGGGCGGGGGGCGAAACACCATATATTTT. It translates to CASSLGGGGGRNTIYF.

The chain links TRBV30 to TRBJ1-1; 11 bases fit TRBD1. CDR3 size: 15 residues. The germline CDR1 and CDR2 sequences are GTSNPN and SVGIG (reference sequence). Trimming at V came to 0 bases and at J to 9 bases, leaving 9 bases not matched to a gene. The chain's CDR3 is CAWSVPRTGGLKAFF. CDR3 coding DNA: TGTGCCTGGAGTGTACCCCGGACAGGGGGCCTTAAAGCTTTCTTT.

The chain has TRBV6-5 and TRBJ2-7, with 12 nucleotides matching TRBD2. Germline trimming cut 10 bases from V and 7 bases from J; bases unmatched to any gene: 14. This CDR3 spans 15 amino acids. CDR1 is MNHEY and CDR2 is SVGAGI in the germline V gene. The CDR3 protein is CATKVELAGGREQYF. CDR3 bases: TGTGCCACCAAGGTGGAGCTAGCGGGGGGGAGAGAGCAGTACTTC.

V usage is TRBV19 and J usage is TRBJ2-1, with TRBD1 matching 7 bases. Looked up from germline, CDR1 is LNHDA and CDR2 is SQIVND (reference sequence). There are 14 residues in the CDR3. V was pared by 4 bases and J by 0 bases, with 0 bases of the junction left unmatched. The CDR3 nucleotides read TGTGCCAGTAGTAGGGACAGCTCCTACAATGAGCAGTTCTTC. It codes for CASSRDSSYNEQFF.

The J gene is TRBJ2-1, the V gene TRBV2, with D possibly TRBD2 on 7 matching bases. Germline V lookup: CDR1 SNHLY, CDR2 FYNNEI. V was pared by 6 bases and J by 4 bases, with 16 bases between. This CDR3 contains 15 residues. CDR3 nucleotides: TGTGCCAGCAGCGCACTAGGGGGGGTTTACAATGAGCAGTTCTTC. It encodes CASSALGGVYNEQFF. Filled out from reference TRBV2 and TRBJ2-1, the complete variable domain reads EPEVTQTPSHQVTQMGQEVILRCVPISNHLYFYWYRQILGQKVEFLVSFYNNEISEKSEIFDDQFSVERPDGSNFTLKIRSTKLEDSAMYFCASSALGGVYNEQFFGPGTRLTVL.

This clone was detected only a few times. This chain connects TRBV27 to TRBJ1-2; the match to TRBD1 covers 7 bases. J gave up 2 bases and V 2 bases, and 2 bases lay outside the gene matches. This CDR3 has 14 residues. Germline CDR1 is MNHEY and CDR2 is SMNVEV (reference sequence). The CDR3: CASSLQGGNYGYTF. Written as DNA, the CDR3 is TGTGCCAGCAGTTTACAAGGGGGCAACTATGGCTACACCTTC.

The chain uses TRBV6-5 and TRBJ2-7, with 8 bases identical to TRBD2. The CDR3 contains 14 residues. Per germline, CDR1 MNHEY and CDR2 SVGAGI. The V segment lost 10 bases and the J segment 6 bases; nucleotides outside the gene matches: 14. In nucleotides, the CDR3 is TGTGCCACCCGGGGAAGCGGGAGAGTCGGCGAGCAGTACTTC. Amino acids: CATRGSGRVGEQYF.

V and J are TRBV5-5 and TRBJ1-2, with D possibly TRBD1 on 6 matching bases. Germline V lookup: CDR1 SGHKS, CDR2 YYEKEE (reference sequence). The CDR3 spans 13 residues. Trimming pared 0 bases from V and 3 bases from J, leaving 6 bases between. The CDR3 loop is CASSLDRDYGYTF. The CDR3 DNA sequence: TGTGCCAGCAGCTTGGACAGGGACTATGGCTACACCTTC.

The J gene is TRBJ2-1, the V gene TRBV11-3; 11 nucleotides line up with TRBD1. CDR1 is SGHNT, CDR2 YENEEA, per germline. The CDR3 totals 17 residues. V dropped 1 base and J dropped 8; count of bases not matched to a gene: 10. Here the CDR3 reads CASSLGFGQGAVDEQFF. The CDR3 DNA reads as TGTGCCAGCAGCTTAGGTTTTGGACAGGGGGCTGTGGATGAGCAGTTCTTC.